These 21 T cell receptor beta chains originate from one sample sequenced in a study of blood T cell repertoires in COVID-19. Method: immunoSEQ multiplex PCR; TCRdb's copy keeps in-frame clones and lacks some. This table has under 300,000 clones, roughly 88% appearing once. The sample consisted of peripheral blood. The receptors come from a man in his forties who had recovered from COVID-19.

This clone was counted a single time. The CDR3 bases are TGTGCCAGCAGCACAGAGTACTATGGCTACACCTTC. This codes for CASSTEYYGYTF. The chain couples TRBV7-9 to TRBJ1-2; D is undetermined. Per germline, CDR1 SEHNR and CDR2 FQNEAQ (reference sequence). CDR3 length: 12 residues. V gave up 5 bases and J gave up 3 bases, with 7 bases separating them.

CDR3 sequence (DNA): TGTGCCAGCAGCTTGAGCCGCCTTGTTAACTATGGCTACACCTTC. Encoded protein: CASSLSRLVNYGYTF. This chain joins TRBV5-5 and TRBJ1-2; D not certain. This CDR3 is built from 15 residues. The V and J ends lost 1 base and 1 base respectively, with 11 bases between them. Per germline, CDR1 SGHKS and CDR2 YYEKEE (reference sequence).

The rearrangement joins TRBV19 to TRBJ1-1; D call uncertain. Germline values: CDR1 LNHDA, CDR2 SQIVND (reference sequence). Trimming took off 3 bases at V and 1 base at J, with 6 bases between the two ends. CDR3 length equals 13 residues. Here the CDR3 DNA reads TGTGCCAGTAGTATCTTAGCGAACACTGAAGCTTTCTTT. Protein: CASSILANTEAFF.

The J gene is TRBJ1-2, the V gene TRBV6-5, with 8 bases that match TRBD1. V lost 6 bases and J lost 9; bases outside the gene matches: 15. The V gene's germline CDR1 is MNHEY and CDR2 SVGAGI. The CDR3 covers 15 residues. DNA for the CDR3: TGTGCCAGCAGAAATGGACAGGGAAACGGAGGAAGCTACACCTTC. This translates into CASRNGQGNGGSYTF.

The V gene is TRBV5-1, the J gene TRBJ1-1; the match to TRBD1 covers 9 bases. Unmatched junction bases numbered 8, after V lost 3 bases and J lost 5 bases. The germline gives CDR1 SGHRS, CDR2 YFSETQ. This CDR3 spans 15 amino acids. The DNA for the CDR3 is TGCGCCAGCAGCTCCGCGACAGGGGGTGTGACTGAAGCTTTCTTT. Amino acid sequence: CASSSATGGVTEAFF.

V and J are TRBV19 and TRBJ1-5; a weak D match, TRBD1 (6 bases). Germline values: CDR1 LNHDA, CDR2 SQIVND (reference sequence). V lost 7 bases and J lost 3, with 16 bases in between. CDR3 size: 15 residues. The CDR3 DNA reads TGTGCCAGTAAAAGTGTGGGACAAATCAATCAGCCCCAGCATTTT. It yields the protein CASKSVGQINQPQHF.

This clone was detected a few times. The chain couples TRBV5-1 to TRBJ2-3, with D perhaps TRBD2 (7 bases). CDR1 and CDR2 from the germline V gene are SGHRS and YFSETQ. V dropped 1 base and J dropped 2 bases, with 20 bases sitting between them. This CDR3 region has 18 residues. CDR3 in amino acids: CASSLRGGLDQITDTQYF. CDR3 in DNA: TGCGCCAGCAGCTTGAGGGGGGGACTGGACCAGATCACAGATACGCAGTATTTT.

The chain joins TRBV7-8 to TRBJ2-2; D is unclear. This CDR3 is built from 12 residues. Trimming cost V 5 bases and J 5 bases, with 6 bases left between them. In germline, CDR1 is SGHVS, CDR2 FQNEAQ. The CDR3 DNA reads as TGTGCCAGCAGCCATTATACCGGGGAGCTGTTTTTT. This encodes CASSHYTGELFF. The full variable domain, rest sourced from reference TRBV7-8 and TRBJ2-2, is GAGVSQSPRYKVAKRGQDVALRCDPISGHVSLFWYQQALGQGPEFLTYFQNEAQLDKSGLPSDRFFAERPEGSVSTLKIQRTQQEDSAVYLCASSHYTGELFFGEGSRLTVL.

This clone was recorded once. The CDR3 DNA reads TGCGCCAGCAGCTTAGGTAGCGGGGGAGAAGCTTTCTTT. This encodes CASSLGSGGEAFF. The V call is TRBV5-1, the J call TRBJ1-1, with D possibly matching TRBD1 (5 bases). The V and J ends lost 2 bases and 8 bases respectively, with 13 bases between them. Per the germline V gene, CDR1 is SGHRS and CDR2 is YFSETQ. CDR3 size: 13 residues.

The chain employs TRBV19 and TRBJ2-2, with D possibly being TRBD2 (7 bases). The CDR3 consists of 16 residues. CDR1 LNHDA and CDR2 SQIVND come from the germline V gene (reference sequence). V lost 2 bases and J lost 0, with 10 bases in between. The CDR3: CASSIRGGANTGELFF. DNA for the CDR3: TGTGCCAGTAGTATAAGGGGGGGCGCGAACACCGGGGAGCTGTTTTTT.

CDR3 sequence: CAADSGSLSGELFF. The CDR3 DNA sequence: TGTGCCGCGGATAGCGGGAGTCTAAGTGGGGAGCTGTTTTTT. This sequence joins TRBV10-3 and TRBJ2-2; 9 bases line up with TRBD2. CDR3 length equals 14 residues. Per germline, CDR1 ENHRY and CDR2 SYGVKD. Germline trimming cut 11 bases from V and 8 bases from J; bases unmatched to any gene: 12.

J is TRBJ1-2 and V is TRBV7-2; D remains unclear. Germline CDR1 SGHTA, CDR2 FQGNSA. This CDR3 is built from 14 residues. V lost 2 bases, J lost 8 bases, and 15 bases lay in between. CDR3 sequence (DNA): TGTGCCAGCAGCTTAATACCCGAGGGCGGGGGCTACACCTTC. It codes for CASSLIPEGGGYTF.

The chain links TRBV5-1 to TRBJ1-2; D gene ambiguous. V was cut by 2 bases and J by 8 bases, with 13 bases left in between. The CDR3 runs 13 residues. Germline CDR1 SGHRS, CDR2 YFSETQ. As DNA, the CDR3 is TGCGCCAGCAGCTTCACCGGGGAGGACGGCTACACCTTC. Encoded protein: CASSFTGEDGYTF.

The CDR3 DNA reads TGTGCCAGCAGTTCCGTTTCCTCTGGAAACACCATATATTTT. It specifies CASSSVSSGNTIYF. V is TRBV27 and J is TRBJ1-3, with D unresolved. V was cut by 4 bases and J by 0 bases, with 7 bases left in between. Germline V gene lookup returns CDR1 MNHEY and CDR2 SMNVEV (reference sequence). This CDR3 spans 14 amino acids.

The rearrangement joins TRBV7-9 to TRBJ1-2, with a possible D match to TRBD1 (5 bases). Germline CDR1 SEHNR, CDR2 FQNEAQ (reference sequence). This CDR3 has 18 amino acids. Trimming shortened V by 5 bases and J by 8 bases, and 30 bases separated the two germline ends. CDR3 sequence (DNA): TGTGCCAGCAGCCCCTCAGCCGTCCTCCGGGGGGGAAAGGCCGGCTACACCTTC. Protein sequence: CASSPSAVLRGGKAGYTF.

The chain recombines TRBV5-1 with TRBJ2-1; perhaps TRBD2 as D (6 bases). The CDR3 has 15 amino acids. Germline V CDR1 and CDR2: SGHRS, YFSETQ. V was trimmed by 3 bases and J by 8 bases, leaving 18 bases between them. The CDR3 protein is CASSSEPDPGDEQFF. For the CDR3, the DNA is TGCGCCAGCAGCTCTGAACCGGACCCGGGGGATGAGCAGTTCTTC.

The gene calls are TRBV9 and TRBJ2-3; D perhaps matches TRBD2 (7 bases). CDR1 is SGDLS and CDR2 is YYNGEE in the germline V gene. The germline V and J ends were trimmed by 0 bases and 7 bases, with 15 bases remaining between them. The CDR3 covers 15 residues. Here the CDR3 reads CASSVGGGGGNTQYF. The CDR3 DNA reads as TGTGCCAGCAGCGTAGGGGGCGGGGGCGGAAATACGCAGTATTTT. Looking up the rest from reference TRBV9 and TRBJ2-3 gives the full variable domain: DSGVTQTPKHLITATGQRVTLRCSPRSGDLSVYWYQQSLDQGLQFLIQYYNGEERAKGNILERFSAQQFPDLHSELNLSSLELGDSALYFCASSVGGGGGNTQYFGPGTRLTVL.

The CDR3 loop is CASSRTLHNEQFF. For the CDR3, the DNA is TGTGCCAGCAGCCGGACTTTACACAATGAGCAGTTCTTC. This chain connects TRBV6-2 or TRBV6-3 to TRBJ2-1, with TRBD2 as a possible D gene (5 bases). The CDR3 is 13 residues long. The ends were cut back, 6 bases at V and 5 bases at J, with 11 bases in the middle. Germline assignment: CDR1 MNHEY and CDR2 SVGEGT.

This clone was recorded only once. This rearrangement joins TRBV7-8 to TRBJ1-1; D gene unclear. The V gene lost 5 bases and the J gene lost 1 base, with 14 bases spanning the gap. Germline V CDR1 and CDR2: SGHVS, FQNEAQ. The CDR3 contains 15 residues. In DNA, the CDR3 is TGTGCCAGCAGCCGCGATGTCCGGGGGAACACTGAAGCTTTCTTT. This sequence encodes CASSRDVRGNTEAFF.

The V and J genes are TRBV15 and TRBJ1-2; no clear D gene. The germline CDR1 and CDR2 sequences are LNHNV and YYDKDF (reference sequence). The V gene lost 4 bases and the J gene lost 3 bases, with 9 bases spanning the gap. This CDR3 has 13 residues. CDR3 in amino acids: CATSIAAYYGYTF. For the CDR3, the DNA is TGTGCCACCAGCATTGCGGCTTACTATGGCTACACCTTC.

Here the CDR3 DNA reads TGTGCCAGCAGTGAGACTTTTTCCTACGAGCAGTACTTC. As protein: CASSETFSYEQYF. This chain uses TRBV2 with TRBJ2-7; D call uncertain. Germline values: CDR1 SNHLY, CDR2 FYNNEI. V was cut by 3 bases and J by 1 base, with 7 bases left in between. This CDR3 has 13 amino acids.